The rows below give T cell receptor beta chains drawn from one sample of a study of identical twins. TCRdb processed the 5' RACE reads anew with MiXCR; each CDR3 protein has one entry. The data contain 650,000 to 750,000 distinct CDR3 sequences, around 21% of them seen just once; the ten biggest clones take up around 4.5%. These records were also assigned to another study, of T cells expressing NK-cell markers.

Sequencing was done on a sample of PBMCs. These receptors were taken from a woman younger than 35 in good health. CDR3s include the opening cysteine and the closing phenylalanine or tryptophan. D genes are given only for firm matches. Only some rows state a clone size, as once, few, many or a class for expanded clones.

TRBV24-1,few,TRBJ2-2,TRBD2,CANELAGERGGELFF,TGTGCCAACGAACTAGCGGGAGAACGGGGCGGGGAGCTGTTTTTT
TRBV10-2,few,TRBJ2-7,TRBD2,CASREGLATYEQYF,TGCGCCAGCAGAGAGGGACTAGCGACCTACGAGCAGTACTTC
TRBV7-2,NA,TRBJ1-1,NA,CASSRPPGGNTEAFF,TGTGCCAGCAGCCGACCTCCCGGGGGGAACACTGAAGCTTTCTTT
TRBV7-8,NA,TRBJ2-3,NA,CASSLALGRTDTQYF,TGTGCCAGCAGCTTAGCACTGGGGCGTACAGATACGCAGTATTTT
TRBV20-1,NA,TRBJ2-5,NA,CSARDVAWDQETQYF,TGCAGTGCTAGAGATGTCGCGTGGGACCAAGAGACCCAGTACTTC
TRBV20-1,NA,TRBJ1-2,NA,CSARGGARTYGYTF,TGCAGTGCAAGAGGCGGGGCTAGGACCTATGGCTACACCTTC
TRBV12-3/TRBV12-4,few,TRBJ2-7,TRBD1,CASSLASGGTNEQYF,TGTGCCAGCAGTTTAGCGTCAGGGGGTACCAACGAGCAGTACTTC
TRBV30,NA,TRBJ1-2,NA,CAWSVLARGQFYGYTF,TGTGCCTGGAGTGTACTCGCCCGGGGGCAATTCTATGGCTACACCTTC
TRBV28,few,TRBJ2-2,NA,CASSPSTGSGELFF,TGTGCCAGCAGCCCCTCTACAGGGAGCGGGGAGCTGTTTTTT
TRBV12-5,many,TRBJ1-6,TRBD1,CASGFTPPRTGGESPLHF,TGTGCTAGTGGTTTTACCCCGCCCCGGACAGGGGGCGAGTCACCCCTCCACTTT
TRBV20-1,few,TRBJ1-2,NA,CSARTSGYTF,TGCAGTGCCAGGACATCTGGCTACACCTTC
TRBV12-3/TRBV12-4,NA,TRBJ1-1,NA,CASSLSADQAFF,TGTGCCAGCAGTTTATCGGCGGACCAGGCTTTCTTT
TRBV9,few,TRBJ2-3,NA,CASSGGDGADTQYF,TGTGCCAGCAGCGGGGGAGACGGAGCCGATACGCAGTATTTT
TRBV5-1,many,TRBJ1-2,NA,CASSFAGPSYGYTF,TGCGCCAGCAGCTTTGCCGGACCCTCCTATGGCTACACCTTC
TRBV27,few,TRBJ1-2,TRBD1,CATRTGGDYGYTF,TGTGCCACCCGGACAGGGGGCGACTATGGCTACACCTTC
TRBV7-2,few,TRBJ2-1,TRBD1,CASSFPGQTYNEQFF,TGTGCCAGCAGCTTCCCGGGACAGACATACAATGAGCAGTTCTTC
TRBV12-3/TRBV12-4,NA,TRBJ2-5,TRBD2,CASKPSGTETQYF,TGTGCCAGCAAGCCTAGCGGGACAGAGACCCAGTACTTC